Below, 5 T cell receptor beta chains from the same sample are listed, as sequenced in a study of blood T cell repertoires in COVID-19. The assay was immunoSEQ multiplex PCR, and TCRdb's table has in-frame clones only and misses some. The profile shows 120,000 or so clones, around three quarters of them singletons. The sample was peripheral blood. All receptors come from a woman between 65 and 79 years old with acute or convalescent COVID-19.

Ten or more counts support this clone. This same CDR3 is encoded by further DNA sequences in the sample. The rearrangement links TRBV10-1 to TRBJ2-7; 8 bases line up with TRBD2. CDR1 and CDR2 from the germline V gene are WNHNN and SYGVQD (reference sequence). V was pared by 6 bases and J by 4 bases, with 5 bases of the junction left unmatched. The CDR3 is 13 amino acids. The CDR3 region has the DNA TGCGCCAGCAGCTCGGGGGGGACGTACGAGCAGTACTTC. As protein: CASSSGGTYEQYF.

This clone appeared a few times. The CDR3 DNA follows: TGTGCCAGCAGCCCCCGGGTAGCGGGGGACTTCTACGAGCAGTACTTC. It is translated as CASSPRVAGDFYEQYF. The gene calls are TRBV7-6 and TRBJ2-7; 9 bases agree with TRBD2. The CDR3 loop spans 16 amino acids. With 5 bases clipped from V and 3 bases from J, the junction kept 11 bases outside the gene matches. From germline, CDR1 is SGHVS and CDR2 FNYEAQ.

This chain connects TRBV9 to TRBJ2-3; 7 bases match TRBD2. The CDR3 contains 15 residues. The junction had 5 bases not matched to a gene; V was cut back by 0 bases and J by 4 bases. Germline V CDR1 and CDR2: SGDLS, YYNGEE. In DNA form, the CDR3 reads TGTGCCAGCAGCGTAGGGGAGGGGAGAGCAGATACGCAGTATTTT. Translation: CASSVGEGRADTQYF.

The chain employs TRBV6-5 and TRBJ1-2, with D tentatively TRBD1 (6 bases). The CDR3 is 11 amino acids. CDR1 and CDR2 from the germline V gene are MNHEY and SVGAGI. Trimming left V 10 bases short and J 6 bases short, with 12 bases between. The CDR3 DNA follows: TGTGCCACCTCACAGGGTCATGGCTACACCTTC. Protein product: CATSQGHGYTF.

The DNA for the CDR3 is TGCGCCAGCAGCCAGGTCCCAGCGGGACAGGGGAGTTTGACGGCAAACATTCAGTACTTC. It yields the protein CASSQVPAGQGSLTANIQYF. The chain has TRBV4-1 and TRBJ2-4; 10 bases fit TRBD1. The CDR3 runs to 20 residues. Germline CDR1 reads MGHRA; CDR2 reads YSYEKL. With V trimmed by 3 bases and J by 6 bases, 20 bases remained unmatched.